This record concerns one T cell receptor beta chain sequence. Sequenced by immunoSEQ multiplex PCR; TCRdb stores in-frame clones only, minus some. The sample records over 80,000 clones, almost 85% being singletons. This sample was taken from a study of control samples from healthy donors and cancer patients. This sequence was found in a man aged 55 to 70 in good health. The sample comprised blood.

The CDR3 is CASSVPRGTSTQETQYF. CDR3 nucleotides: TGTGCCAGCAGTGTCCCGCGGGGGACTAGCACGCAAGAGACCCAGTACTTC. V usage is TRBV6-1 and J usage is TRBJ2-5, with 9 bases fitting TRBD2. V shed 4 bases, J shed 2 bases, and the junction held 11 bases outside the gene matches. CDR1 and CDR2 (germline): MNHNS, SASEGT. CDR3 length: 17 residues.